Listed here are 31 T cell receptor beta chains from one sample, sequenced in a study of blood T cell repertoires in COVID-19. Clones were read by immunoSEQ multiplex PCR, and TCRdb kept only the in-frame ones, dropping some. The table includes over 70,000 clones, about nine tenths detected once. Sample: peripheral blood. Source of these receptors: a man in his late teens or twenties with COVID-19, enrolled during active disease.

This clone was found once. The V gene is TRBV30, the J gene TRBJ2-3, with D possibly matching TRBD1 (5 bases). This CDR3 region has 11 residues. Between the trimmed V and J ends, which lost 7 bases and 5 bases, there was a span of 10 bases. Per the germline V gene, CDR1 is GTSNPN and CDR2 is SVGIG (reference sequence). CDR3 in amino acids: CALKGKDTQYF. CDR3 in DNA: TGTGCCTTAAAGGGGAAAGATACGCAGTATTTT.

The V and J genes are TRBV5-1 and TRBJ1-1; 11 bases align to TRBD1. Trimming removed 0 bases from V and 1 base from J; junction bases left unmatched: 2. Germline V gene sequence: CDR1 SGHRS, CDR2 YFSETQ. The CDR3 length is 16 residues. CDR3 amino acids: CASSLAGTGGNTEAFF. DNA for the CDR3: TGCGCCAGCAGCTTGGCCGGGACAGGGGGGAACACTGAAGCTTTCTTT. The full variable domain, rest sourced from reference TRBV5-1 and TRBJ1-1, is KAGVTQTPRYLIKTRGQQVTLSCSPISGHRSVSWYQQTPGQGLQFLFEYFSETQRNKGNFPGRFSGRQFSNSRSEMNVSTLELGDSALYLCASSLAGTGGNTEAFFGQGTRLTVV.

The chain couples TRBV19 to TRBJ2-5; weak D call: TRBD2 (6 bases). Germline CDR1 LNHDA, CDR2 SQIVND (reference sequence). CDR3 length: 15 residues. The V end lost 2 bases, the J end lost 3 bases, and 13 bases lay between the germline ends. CDR3 bases: TGTGCCAGTAGTATAACCAGACGGAGGGAAGAGACCCAGTACTTC. Its protein is CASSITRRREETQYF. Based on the CDR3 plus reference TRBV19 and TRBJ2-5, the full variable domain is DGGITQSPKYLFRKEGQNVTLSCEQNLNHDAMYWYRQDPGQGLRLIYYSQIVNDFQKGDIAEGYSVSREKKESFPLTVTSAQKNPTAFYLCASSITRRREETQYFGPGTRLLVL.

The CDR3 sequence is CASGQNYGYTF. The CDR3 nucleotides are TGTGCCAGCGGACAGAACTATGGCTACACCTTC. The chain joins TRBV7-2 to TRBJ1-2; D possibly corresponds to TRBD1 (6 bases). The CDR3 is 11 amino acids. Germline V gene data show CDR1 as SGHTA and CDR2 as FQGNSA. V lost 8 bases to trimming and J lost 2 bases, with 6 bases between them. The full variable domain, in which reference TRBV7-2 and TRBJ1-2 provide the parts outside the CDR3, is GAGVSQSPSNKVTEKGKDVELRCDPISGHTALYWYRQSLGQGLEFLIYFQGNSAPDKSGLPSDRFSAERTGGSVSTLTIQRTQQEDSAVYLCASGQNYGYTFGSGTRLTVV.

This clone was observed a handful of times. V gene TRBV7-9 combines with J gene TRBJ2-2, with 7 bases identical to TRBD1. This CDR3 is built from 14 residues. V was clipped by 5 bases and J by 7 bases; unmatched bases: 7. Germline loops: CDR1 SEHNR, CDR2 FQNEAQ (reference sequence). CDR3 region: CASSLDRSIGELFF. In nucleotides, the CDR3 is TGTGCCAGCAGCCTGGACAGGAGCATCGGGGAGCTGTTTTTT.

This clone appeared once. This sequence joins TRBV3-1 (or the pseudogene TRBV3-2) and TRBJ1-1; D not resolved. Germline V CDR1 and CDR2: LGHDT, YNNKEL (reference sequence). The CDR3 length is 11 residues. V lost 6 bases and J lost 6, with 8 bases in between. In nucleotides, the CDR3 is TGTGCCAGCAGAGGAGACGCTGAAGCTTTCTTT. The encoded protein is CASRGDAEAFF.

V is TRBV2 and J is TRBJ2-5; 9 bases align to TRBD1. Germline CDR1 is SNHLY and CDR2 is FYNNEI. Losses at the gene ends were 1 base for V and 3 bases for J; bases not matched to a gene: 3. The CDR3 spans 15 residues. CDR3: CASSEERTGEETQYF. As DNA, the CDR3 is TGTGCCAGCAGTGAAGAGAGGACAGGGGAAGAGACCCAGTACTTC. Combining the CDR3 with reference TRBV2 and TRBJ2-5 gives the whole variable domain EPEVTQTPSHQVTQMGQEVILRCVPISNHLYFYWYRQILGQKVEFLVSFYNNEISEKSEIFDDQFSVERPDGSNFTLKIRSTKLEDSAMYFCASSEERTGEETQYFGPGTRLLVL.

The J gene is TRBJ2-2, the V gene TRBV25-1; a weak D match, TRBD2 (6 bases). Germline V gene lookup returns CDR1 MGHDK and CDR2 SYGVNS. Trimming shortened V by 10 bases and J by 0 bases, and 15 bases separated the two germline ends. The length of the CDR3 is 15 residues. This chain's CDR3 is CAIRLRDSNTGELFF. CDR3 in DNA: TGTGCCATCCGACTTCGGGACTCGAACACCGGGGAGCTGTTTTTT.

The chain employs TRBV7-2 and TRBJ1-1; D may be TRBD1 (5 bases). This CDR3 has 15 residues. V lost 3 bases and J lost 1, with 12 bases in between. Looked up from germline, CDR1 is SGHTA and CDR2 is FQGNSA. The DNA for the CDR3 is TGTGCCAGCAGCTTGGTTTCGACAGCGAACACTGAAGCTTTCTTT. This gives the protein CASSLVSTANTEAFF.

This chain connects TRBV28 to TRBJ2-7; 8 bases line up with TRBD1. With V trimmed by 6 bases and J by 2 bases, 9 bases remained unmatched. This CDR3 contains 15 residues. Germline CDR1 is MDHEN and CDR2 is SYDVKM. CDR3: CASSPGQGLPYEQYF. The CDR3 nucleotides are TGTGCCAGCAGCCCCGGACAGGGCCTTCCCTACGAGCAGTACTTC.

The V and J genes are TRBV6-6 and TRBJ2-7, with D tentatively TRBD2 (6 bases). This CDR3 spans 14 amino acids. CDR1 and CDR2 from the germline V gene are MNHNY and SVGAGI (reference sequence). Trimming stripped 7 bases from V and 5 bases from J, with 18 bases between. CDR3 in DNA: TGTGCCAGCACCCCCGGAGGGCAGGTGAACGAGCAGTACTTC. Protein sequence: CASTPGGQVNEQYF.

The chain is built from TRBV7-2 and TRBJ2-7; tentative D call: TRBD1 (6 bases). Germline values: CDR1 SGHTA, CDR2 FQGNSA. Trimming shortened V by 5 bases and J by 5 bases, and 19 bases separated the two germline ends. The CDR3 length is 15 residues. The chain's CDR3 is CASSPRMVGAHEQYF. The CDR3 DNA sequence: TGTGCCAGCAGCCCTAGAATGGTGGGGGCCCACGAGCAGTACTTC.

The chain combines TRBV6-5 with TRBJ2-2, with 7 nucleotides matching TRBD2. There are 13 residues in the CDR3. V dropped 6 bases and J dropped 6; count of bases not matched to a gene: 4. The germline V gene has CDR1 MNHEY and CDR2 SVGAGI. In nucleotides, the CDR3 is TGTGCCAGCAGACGCGCGGGGGCCGGGGAGCTGTTTTTT. It codes for CASRRAGAGELFF.

Concerning this clone itself: A junction end diverges from the germline sequence, so it may reflect a read error. The chain couples TRBV29-1 to TRBJ1-4, with TRBD1 matching 7 bases. From germline, CDR1 is SQVTM and CDR2 ANQGSEA. The CDR3 runs to 12 residues. The CDR3 sequence is CSLRGPGGKLLF. The CDR3 DNA follows: TGCAGCCTTAGGGGGCCAGGGGGAAAACTGCTTTTT.

The genes are TRBV18 and TRBJ2-6; tentative D call: TRBD1 (6 bases). Germline V gives CDR1 KGHSH, CDR2 LQKENI. The CDR3 totals 17 residues. V was cut by 5 bases and J by 0 bases, with 14 bases left in between. The CDR3 loop reads CASSAFSRGSGANVLTF. In DNA form, the CDR3 reads TGTGCCAGCTCAGCCTTTTCCAGGGGCTCTGGGGCCAACGTCCTGACTTTC.

The rearrangement uses TRBV27 and TRBJ1-1, with D possibly matching TRBD1 (5 bases). Trimming shortened V by 2 bases and J by 3 bases, and 10 bases separated the two germline ends. This CDR3 has 14 amino acids. Per germline, CDR1 MNHEY and CDR2 SMNVEV (reference sequence). In nucleotides, the CDR3 is TGTGCCAGCAGTTTAGTAAGGGGTTACACTGAAGCTTTCTTT. Encoded protein: CASSLVRGYTEAFF.

This chain joins TRBV7-2 and TRBJ2-7; 7 bases fit TRBD2. After removal of 4 bases from V and 4 bases from J, the junction contained 16 bases not matched to a gene. The CDR3 spans 17 residues. Germline V gene data show CDR1 as SGHTA and CDR2 as FQGNSA. CDR3 loop: CASSSPGGAGATYEQYF. The CDR3 DNA reads as TGTGCCAGCAGCTCCCCCGGTGGGGCGGGAGCAACGTACGAGCAGTACTTC.

The chain couples TRBV6-2 or TRBV6-3 to TRBJ2-7; perhaps TRBD1 as D (6 bases). This CDR3 is 15 amino acids long. Trimming took 6 bases from V and 4 from J, leaving 19 bases between them. The germline CDR1 and CDR2 sequences are MNHEY and SVGEGT. The CDR3 loop is CASRPTGITLYEQYF. The CDR3 DNA reads TGTGCCAGCAGACCTACAGGGATTACTTTGTACGAGCAGTACTTC.

This clone was recorded only once. The rearrangement joins TRBV5-1 to TRBJ2-7; 7 nucleotides line up with TRBD1. Germline CDR1 reads SGHRS; CDR2 reads YFSETQ. CDR3 length: 13 amino acids. Unmatched junction bases numbered 4, after V lost 4 bases and J lost 3 bases. The CDR3 region has the DNA TGCGCCAGCAGCACCGCAGGGGGCTACGAGCAGTACTTC. Translated: CASSTAGGYEQYF.

The CDR3 nucleotides are TGTGCCAGCAGCTTCTTTGACAGGGAGAACACTGAAGCTTTCTTT. Its protein is CASSFFDRENTEAFF. V usage is TRBV5-6 and J usage is TRBJ1-1, with TRBD1 matching over 7 bases. V gave up 2 bases and J gave up 1 base; unmatched junction bases: 5. Germline loops: CDR1 SGHDT, CDR2 YYEEEE. The CDR3 runs 15 residues.

This chain uses TRBV5-5 with TRBJ1-1; D is possibly TRBD1 (6 bases). Trimming cost V 3 bases and J 4 bases, with 10 bases left between them. CDR3 length equals 13 residues. CDR1 SGHKS and CDR2 YYEKEE come from the germline V gene (reference sequence). The CDR3 region has the DNA TGTGCCAGCAGCTCAACAGGGCGCACTGAAGCTTTCTTT. Its protein product is CASSSTGRTEAFF.

The chain carries TRBV30 and TRBJ2-7; 7 nucleotides align to TRBD1. The germline CDR1 and CDR2 sequences are GTSNPN and SVGIG (reference sequence). The CDR3 runs 13 residues. The trim removed 5 bases at V and 4 bases at J, leaving 8 bases unmatched. The CDR3 reads CAWLGQEAYEQYF. Here the CDR3 DNA reads TGTGCCTGGCTCGGACAGGAAGCATACGAGCAGTACTTC.

V and J are TRBV11-2 and TRBJ2-1; TRBD2 aligns across 10 bases. Trimming at V came to 6 bases and at J to 6 bases, leaving 8 bases not matched to a gene. CDR1 and CDR2 from the germline V gene are SGHAT and FQNNGV. CDR3 length: 15 residues. CDR3 in amino acids: CASRTLAGPVNEQFF. The CDR3 coding sequence is TGTGCCAGCAGAACACTAGCGGGGCCGGTCAATGAGCAGTTCTTC.

The V and J genes are TRBV12-3 or TRBV12-4 and TRBJ2-4, with D perhaps matching TRBD1 (5 bases). This CDR3 region has 11 residues. V was shortened by 6 bases and J by 15 bases, with 15 bases between the two germline ends. Here the CDR3 reads CASRQGPYVYF. The CDR3 region has the DNA TGTGCCAGCAGGCAGGGCCCCTATGTGTACTTC.

The chain has TRBV19 and TRBJ2-7; 10 nucleotides align to TRBD1. CDR3 length: 14 amino acids. The ends lost 4 bases at V and 3 bases at J; junction bases unmatched: 3. The germline CDR1 and CDR2 sequences are LNHDA and SQIVND (reference sequence). The DNA of the CDR3 is TGTGCCAGTAGTACCGGGACAGGGGACTACGAGCAGTACTTC. Protein: CASSTGTGDYEQYF.

This clone appeared a few times. The chain employs TRBV2 and TRBJ2-3; TRBD2 might be the D (8 bases). Germline-derived CDR1 and CDR2 are SNHLY and FYNNEI. V gave up 6 bases and J gave up 4 bases, with 20 bases separating them. This CDR3 contains 16 residues. CDR3 protein: CASSRDSTGGADTQYF. In DNA form, the CDR3 reads TGTGCCAGCAGCCGGGACAGCACGGGAGGGGCAGATACGCAGTATTTT.

This chain connects TRBV5-4 to TRBJ1-3, with 9 bases aligning to TRBD1. J lost 3 bases, V lost 3 bases, and 4 bases had no gene match. The CDR3 extends over 15 amino acids. Germline V gene data show CDR1 as SGHNT and CDR2 as YYREEE (reference sequence). CDR3: CASSSQGAYGNTIYF. The CDR3 nucleotides read TGTGCCAGCAGCTCACAGGGGGCGTATGGAAACACCATATATTTT. Full variable domain (rest looked up from reference TRBV5-4 and TRBJ1-3): ETGVTQSPTHLIKTRGQQVTLRCSSQSGHNTVSWYQQALGQGPQFIFQYYREEENGRGNFPPRFSGLQFPNYSSELNVNALELDDSALYLCASSSQGAYGNTIYFGEGSWLTVV.

This chain connects TRBV5-5 to TRBJ2-2; 9 nucleotides align to TRBD2. Germline V lookup: CDR1 SGHKS, CDR2 YYEKEE (reference sequence). The CDR3 is 15 amino acids. V shed 5 bases, J shed 5 bases, and the junction held 7 bases outside the gene matches. The CDR3 sequence is CASRLAGEGTGELFF. The CDR3 DNA reads as TGTGCCAGCAGATTAGCGGGAGAGGGGACCGGGGAGCTGTTTTTT.

V is TRBV19 and J is TRBJ2-4, with D possibly TRBD2 on 5 matching bases. The germline V gene encodes CDR1 LNHDA and CDR2 SQIVND (reference sequence). The CDR3 has 20 residues. The ends were cut back, 1 base at V and 5 bases at J, with 27 bases in the middle. The CDR3 DNA sequence: TGTGCCAGTAGTATAGTAAGCGGTAGGTGGGTTCAGCACGGAGAAAACATTCAGTACTTC. Amino acids: CASSIVSGRWVQHGENIQYF.

The chain uses TRBV5-5 and TRBJ2-1; D gene ambiguous. The CDR3 extends over 14 amino acids. V lost 7 bases to trimming and J lost 0 bases, with 11 bases between them. CDR1 is SGHKS and CDR2 is YYEKEE in the germline V gene (reference sequence). Written as DNA, the CDR3 is TGTGCCAGCGGCACGGGTTCCTCCTACAATGAGCAGTTCTTC. This codes for CASGTGSSYNEQFF. Full variable domain (outside the CDR3, taken from reference TRBV5-5 and TRBJ2-1): DAGVTQSPTHLIKTRGQQVTLRCSPISGHKSVSWYQQVLGQGPQFIFQYYEKEERGRGNFPDRFSARQFPNYSSELNVNALLLGDSALYLCASGTGSSYNEQFFGPGTRLTVL.

V and J are TRBV28 and TRBJ1-1; a possible D gene is TRBD1 (6 bases). V lost 3 bases and J lost 0, with 14 bases in between. The CDR3 contains 16 residues. The germline V gene has CDR1 MDHEN and CDR2 SYDVKM. In DNA, the CDR3 is TGTGCCAGCAGTTTGCCCAGGGGCGAGATGAACACTGAAGCTTTCTTT. As protein: CASSLPRGEMNTEAFF. Full variable domain (remainder filled in from reference TRBV28 and TRBJ1-1): DVKVTQSSRYLVKRTGEKVFLECVQDMDHENMFWYRQDPGLGLRLIYFSYDVKMKEKGDIPEGYSVSREKKERFSLILESASTNQTSMYLCASSLPRGEMNTEAFFGQGTRLTVV.